The following is a T cell receptor (beta chain) sequence with its context. The sample belongs to a study of OX40 agonist ivuxolimab in advanced cancers. About the research overall: From about 23 to 85 years was the age range, with a mean of roughly 59 years, and around 84% were male.

The V end was cut by 1 base, the J end by 6 bases, with 10 bases between. The CDR3 has 14 amino acids. Germline values: CDR1 SEHNR, CDR2 FQNEAQ (reference sequence). Generated by immunoSEQ multiplex PCR, the TCRdb table keeps only in-frame clones and is missing some. The sample records roughly 71,000 clones, around 93% being singletons. V and J are TRBV7-9 and TRBJ1-5; D is undetermined. This sequence was found in an adult with an advanced solid tumor such as melanoma, head and neck, liver or kidney cancer. The sequencing here drew on CD4+ or CD8+ T cells sorted from blood, taken in a trial of the OX40 agonist ivuxolimab. The CDR3 sequence is CASSLGGLGQPQHF. As DNA, the CDR3 is TGTGCCAGCAGCTTAGGGGGATTGGGTCAGCCCCAGCATTTT.